The clone carrying this TCR beta chain was counted once. Germline values: CDR1 MNHNS, CDR2 SASEGT. This CDR3 is built from 17 residues. Trimming removed 2 bases from V and 7 bases from J; junction bases left unmatched: 13. The sample belongs to a study of OX40 agonist ivuxolimab in advanced cancers. Systemic immunosuppression or autoimmune disease history was grounds to exclude patients. TCRdb's table, derived via immunoSEQ multiplex PCR, lists solely in-frame clones and lacks some. This table has tens of thousands of clones, more than 70% appearing once. This sequence originates from an adult with an advanced solid tumor such as melanoma, head and neck, liver or kidney cancer. The chain joins TRBV6-1 to TRBJ2-1; 8 nucleotides align to TRBD2. This specimen consisted of CD4+ or CD8+ T cells sorted from blood, obtained in a trial of the OX40 agonist ivuxolimab. CDR3 region: CASSETRGGRRENEQFF. For the CDR3, the DNA is TGTGCCAGCAGTGAAACGAGGGGCGGGAGGAGAGAGAATGAGCAGTTCTTC.